This T cell receptor beta chain was identified during a study of T cell changes during pregnancy in multiple sclerosis. This CDR3 region has 15 residues. Germline loops: CDR1 SGHNT, CDR2 YENEEA. Germline trimming cut 5 bases from V and 4 bases from J; bases unmatched to any gene: 4. Some clones are missing from TCRdb's copy, which holds only in-frame ones; the method was immunoSEQ multiplex PCR. The table includes tens of thousands of clones, 93% detected once. The chain is built from TRBV11-3 and TRBJ2-1, with TRBD2 matching 11 bases. The sample was peripheral blood, taken after pregnancy. The origin of this receptor is a female donor with multiple sclerosis, enrolled in a pregnancy study. The CDR3 DNA sequence: TGTGCCAGCAGCGTGGGGACTAGCGGATACAATGAGCAGTTCTTC. Translating gives CASSVGTSGYNEQFF.